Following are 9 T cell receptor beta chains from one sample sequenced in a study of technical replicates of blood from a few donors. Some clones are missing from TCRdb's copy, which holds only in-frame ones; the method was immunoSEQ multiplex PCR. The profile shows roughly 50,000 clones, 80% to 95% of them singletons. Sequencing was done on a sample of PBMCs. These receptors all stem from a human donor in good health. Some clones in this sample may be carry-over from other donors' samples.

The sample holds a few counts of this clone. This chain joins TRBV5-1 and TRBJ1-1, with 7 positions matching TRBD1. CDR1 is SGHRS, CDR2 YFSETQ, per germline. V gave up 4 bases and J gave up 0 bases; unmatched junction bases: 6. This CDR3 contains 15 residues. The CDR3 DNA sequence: TGCGCCAGCAGCATTACGGGACAGTTGAACACTGAAGCTTTCTTT. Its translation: CASSITGQLNTEAFF.

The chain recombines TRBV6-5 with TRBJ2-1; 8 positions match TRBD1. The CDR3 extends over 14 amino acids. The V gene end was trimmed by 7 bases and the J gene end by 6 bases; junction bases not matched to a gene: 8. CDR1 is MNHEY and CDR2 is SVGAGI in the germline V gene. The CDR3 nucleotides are TGTGCCAGCAAGAAGGGGACAGGAAGCAATGAGCAGTTCTTC. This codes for CASKKGTGSNEQFF.

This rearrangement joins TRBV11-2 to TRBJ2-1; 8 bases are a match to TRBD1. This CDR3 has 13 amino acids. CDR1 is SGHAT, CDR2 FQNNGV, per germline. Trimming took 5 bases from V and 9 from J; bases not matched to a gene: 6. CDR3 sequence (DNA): TGTGCCAGCAGCCTGCCCGGGACAGGTGAGCAGTTCTTC. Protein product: CASSLPGTGEQFF.

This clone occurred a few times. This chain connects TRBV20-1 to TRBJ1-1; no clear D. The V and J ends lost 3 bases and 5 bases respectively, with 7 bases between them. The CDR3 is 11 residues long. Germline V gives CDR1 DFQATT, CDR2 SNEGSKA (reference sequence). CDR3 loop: CSARSRTEAFF. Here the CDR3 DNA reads TGCAGTGCTAGGTCTCGGACTGAAGCTTTCTTT.

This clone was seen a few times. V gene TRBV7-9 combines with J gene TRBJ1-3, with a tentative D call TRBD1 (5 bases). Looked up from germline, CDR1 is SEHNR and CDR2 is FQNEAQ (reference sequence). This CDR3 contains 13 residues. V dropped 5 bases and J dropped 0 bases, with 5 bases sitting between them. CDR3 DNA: TGTGCCAGCAGCCAGGGCTCTGGAAACACCATATATTTT. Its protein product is CASSQGSGNTIYF. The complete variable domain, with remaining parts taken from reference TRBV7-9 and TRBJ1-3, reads DTGVSQNPRHKITKRGQNVTFRCDPISEHNRLYWYRQTLGQGPEFLTYFQNEAQLEKSRLLSDRFSAERPKGSFSTLEIQRTEQGDSAMYLCASSQGSGNTIYFGEGSWLTVV.

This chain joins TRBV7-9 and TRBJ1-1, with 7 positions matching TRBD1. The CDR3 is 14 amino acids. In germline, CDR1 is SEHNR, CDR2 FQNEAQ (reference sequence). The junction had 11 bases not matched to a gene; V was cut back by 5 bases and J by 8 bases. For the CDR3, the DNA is TGTGCCAGCAGCCGAGGGACAGACGCGAGAGAAGCTTTCTTT. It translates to CASSRGTDAREAFF.

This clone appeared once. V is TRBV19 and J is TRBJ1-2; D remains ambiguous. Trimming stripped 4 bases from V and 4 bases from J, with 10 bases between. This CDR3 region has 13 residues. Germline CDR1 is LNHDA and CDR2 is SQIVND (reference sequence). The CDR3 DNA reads TGTGCCAGTAGTAGCGTCGGGATCTATGGCTACACCTTC. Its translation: CASSSVGIYGYTF.

The CDR3 protein is CASSPLGTGYGYTF. CDR3 coding DNA: TGTGCCAGCAGTCCCCTGGGGACAGGCTATGGCTACACCTTC. This rearrangement joins TRBV2 to TRBJ1-2; TRBD1 agrees at 8 bases. The CDR3 sequence is 14 residues long. V lost 5 bases, J lost 4 bases, and 6 bases stayed unmatched. The germline gives CDR1 SNHLY, CDR2 FYNNEI.

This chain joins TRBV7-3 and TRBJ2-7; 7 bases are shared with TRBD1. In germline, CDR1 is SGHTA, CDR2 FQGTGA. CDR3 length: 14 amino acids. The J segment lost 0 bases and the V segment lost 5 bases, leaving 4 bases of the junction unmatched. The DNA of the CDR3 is TGTGCCAGCAGCCAGACAGGGACCTCCTACGAGCAGTACTTC. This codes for CASSQTGTSYEQYF.